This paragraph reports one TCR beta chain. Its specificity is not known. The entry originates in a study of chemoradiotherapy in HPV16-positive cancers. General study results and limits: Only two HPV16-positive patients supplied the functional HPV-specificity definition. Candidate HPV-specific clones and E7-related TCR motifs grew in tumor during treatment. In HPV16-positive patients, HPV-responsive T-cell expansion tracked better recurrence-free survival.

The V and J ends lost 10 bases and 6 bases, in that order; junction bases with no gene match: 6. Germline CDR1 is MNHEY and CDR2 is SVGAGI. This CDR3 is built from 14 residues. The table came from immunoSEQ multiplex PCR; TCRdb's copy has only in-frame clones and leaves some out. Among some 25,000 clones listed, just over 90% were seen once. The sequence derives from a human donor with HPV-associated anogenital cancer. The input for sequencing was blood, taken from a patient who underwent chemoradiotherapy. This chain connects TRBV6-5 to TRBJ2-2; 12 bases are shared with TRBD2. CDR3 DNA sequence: TGTGCCACCTCTAGCGGGGGGGCGCCCGGGGAGCTGTTTTTT. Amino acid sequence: CATSSGGAPGELFF.